This T cell receptor (beta chain) was recovered during a study of T cells in Graves' hyperthyroidism and ophthalmopathy. Overall study results and limits: Among thyroid clonotypes expanded above 0.001, most also appeared in blood.

Researchers amplified the TCR beta CDR3 regions from RNA transcripts. HTBI primers were the set used in a first-round RT-PCR of the TCR CDR3. TCRdb redid the calling of the multiplex PCR reads with MiXCR, one entry per CDR3 protein. The data show more than 500,000 distinct CDR3 sequences, with about 16% seen just once and 25% to 30% held by the top ten. The CDR3 is made up of 15 amino acids. Trimming removed 6 bases from V and 0 bases from J; junction bases left unmatched: 2. CDR1 MNHEY and CDR2 SMNVEV come from the germline V gene (reference sequence). This clonotype has at least ten counts. Its antigen is as yet unknown. Exclusion followed for patients with uncontrolled infection, other autoimmune disease, pregnancy or lactation.

The rearrangement links TRBV27 to TRBJ2-7; 13 nucleotides agree with TRBD2. This sequence was found in a woman aged 25 to 39 with Graves' ophthalmopathy. Source material: blood. In DNA form, the CDR3 reads TGTGCCAGCAGACTAGCGGGAGGGTACTCCTACGAGCAGTACTTC. Protein sequence: CASRLAGGYSYEQYF.